This T cell receptor (beta chain) was sequenced in a study of circulating tumor DNA in untreated peripheral T-cell lymphoma. Study observations and caveats: In approximately 74% of patients, tumor-specific clonotypes were identified.

The CDR3 is 15 amino acids. Germline CDR1 is MNHGY and CDR2 is SAAAGT. Trimming stripped 0 bases from V and 4 bases from J, with 13 bases between. Profiled with immunoSEQ multiplex PCR; TCRdb holds only in-frame clones, not every one. The table includes 6,000 or so clones, approximately 80% detected once. In regard to this clone: No antigen is known for it.

The gene calls are TRBV6-8 and TRBJ2-7; either TRBD1 or TRBD2 may fit D (5 bases each). The sample comprised tumor tissue. This TCR was recovered from a human donor with peripheral T-cell lymphoma. The CDR3 DNA reads TGTGCCAGCAGTTACTCTGTGGGACGTGCTTACGAGCAGTACTTC. Its protein is CASSYSVGRAYEQYF.